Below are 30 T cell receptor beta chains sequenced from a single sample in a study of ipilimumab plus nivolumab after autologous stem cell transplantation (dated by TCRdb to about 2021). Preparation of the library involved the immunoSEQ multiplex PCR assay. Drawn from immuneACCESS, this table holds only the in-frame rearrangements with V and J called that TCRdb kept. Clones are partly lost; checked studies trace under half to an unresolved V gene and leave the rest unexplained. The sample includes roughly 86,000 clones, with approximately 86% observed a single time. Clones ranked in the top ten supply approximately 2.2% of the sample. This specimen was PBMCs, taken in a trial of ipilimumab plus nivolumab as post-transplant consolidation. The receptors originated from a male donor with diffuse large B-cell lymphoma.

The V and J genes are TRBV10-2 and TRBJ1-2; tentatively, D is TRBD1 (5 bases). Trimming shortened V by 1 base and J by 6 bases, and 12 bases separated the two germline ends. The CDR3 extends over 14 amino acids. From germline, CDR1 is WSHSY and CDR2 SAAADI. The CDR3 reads CASSEYAGTDGYTF. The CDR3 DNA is TGCGCCAGCAGTGAGTACGCAGGGACGGATGGCTACACCTTC.

The CDR3 spells CASSSNQGLDGYTF. For the CDR3, the DNA is TGTGCCAGCAGCTCCAACCAGGGGCTCGATGGCTACACCTTC. V and J are TRBV5-4 and TRBJ1-2, with a weak D call TRBD1 (6 bases). Trimming shortened V by 3 bases and J by 6 bases, and 15 bases separated the two germline ends. This CDR3 is 14 amino acids long. The germline V gene encodes CDR1 SGHNT and CDR2 YYREEE (reference sequence).

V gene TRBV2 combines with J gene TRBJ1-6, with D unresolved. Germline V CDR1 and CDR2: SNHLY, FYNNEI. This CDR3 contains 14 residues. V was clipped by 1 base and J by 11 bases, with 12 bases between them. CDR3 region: CASSEGHGLAPLHF. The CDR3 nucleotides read TGTGCCAGCAGTGAAGGACACGGCTTGGCACCCCTCCACTTT.

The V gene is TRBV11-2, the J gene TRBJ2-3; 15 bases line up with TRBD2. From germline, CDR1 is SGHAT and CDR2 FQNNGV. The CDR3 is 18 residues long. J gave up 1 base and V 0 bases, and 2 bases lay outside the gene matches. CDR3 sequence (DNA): TGTGCCAGCAGCTTAGATGGGACTAGCGGGGGGCGCACAGATACGCAGTATTTT. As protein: CASSLDGTSGGRTDTQYF.

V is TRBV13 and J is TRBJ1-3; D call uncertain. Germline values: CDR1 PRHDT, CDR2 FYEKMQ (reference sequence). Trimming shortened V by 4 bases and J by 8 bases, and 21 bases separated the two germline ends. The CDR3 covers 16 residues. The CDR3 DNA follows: TGTGCCAGCAGCTCCTTCTCCCTAAGCCAAGCGGACACCATATATTTT. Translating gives CASSSFSLSQADTIYF.

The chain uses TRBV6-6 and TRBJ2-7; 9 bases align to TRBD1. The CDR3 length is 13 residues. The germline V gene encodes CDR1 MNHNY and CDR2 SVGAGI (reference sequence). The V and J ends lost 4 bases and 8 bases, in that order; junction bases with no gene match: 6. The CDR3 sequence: CASSSPGQGQQYF. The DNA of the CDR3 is TGTGCCAGCAGTTCACCGGGACAGGGACAGCAGTACTTC.

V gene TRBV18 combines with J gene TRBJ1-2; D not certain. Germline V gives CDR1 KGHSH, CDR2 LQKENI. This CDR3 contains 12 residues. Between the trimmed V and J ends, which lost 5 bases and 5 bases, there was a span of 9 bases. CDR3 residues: CASSTGRYGYTF. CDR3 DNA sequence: TGTGCCAGCTCAACCGGGCGGTATGGCTACACCTTC. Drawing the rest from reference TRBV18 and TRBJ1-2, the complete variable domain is NAGVMQNPRHLVRRRGQEARLRCSPMKGHSHVYWYRQLPEEGLKFMVYLQKENIIDESGMPKERFSAEFPKEGPSILRIQQVVRGDSAAYFCASSTGRYGYTFGSGTRLTVV.

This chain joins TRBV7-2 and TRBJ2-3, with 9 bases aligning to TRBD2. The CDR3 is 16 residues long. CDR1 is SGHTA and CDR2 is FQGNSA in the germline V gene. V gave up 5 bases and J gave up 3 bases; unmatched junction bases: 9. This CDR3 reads CASSPRTSEATDTQYF. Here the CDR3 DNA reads TGTGCCAGCAGCCCCCGGACTAGCGAGGCGACAGATACGCAGTATTTT.

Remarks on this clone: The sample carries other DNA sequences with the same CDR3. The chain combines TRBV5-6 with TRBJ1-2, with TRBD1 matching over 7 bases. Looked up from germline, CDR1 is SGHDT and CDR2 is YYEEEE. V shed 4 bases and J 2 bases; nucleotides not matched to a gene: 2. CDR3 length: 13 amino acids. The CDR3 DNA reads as TGTGCCAGCAGCCCGACAGGGAACTATGGCTACACCTTC. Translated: CASSPTGNYGYTF.

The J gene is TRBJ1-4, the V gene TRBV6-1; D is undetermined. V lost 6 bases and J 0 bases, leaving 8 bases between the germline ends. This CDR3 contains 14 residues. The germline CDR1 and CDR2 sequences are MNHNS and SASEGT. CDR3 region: CASRFGTTNEKLFF. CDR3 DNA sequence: TGTGCCAGCAGGTTTGGAACAACTAATGAAAAACTGTTTTTT.

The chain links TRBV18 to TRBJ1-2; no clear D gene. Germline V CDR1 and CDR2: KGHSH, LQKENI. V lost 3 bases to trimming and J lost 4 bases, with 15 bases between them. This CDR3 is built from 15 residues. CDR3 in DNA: TGTGCCAGCTCACCTCCCGCGGCTCCTCTCTATGGCTACACCTTC. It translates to CASSPPAAPLYGYTF.

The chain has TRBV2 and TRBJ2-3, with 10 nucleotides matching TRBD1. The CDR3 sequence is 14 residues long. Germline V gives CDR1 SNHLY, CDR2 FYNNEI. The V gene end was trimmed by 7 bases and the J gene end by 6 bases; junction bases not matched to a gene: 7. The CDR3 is CASNRDRGTDTQYF. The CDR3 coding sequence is TGTGCCAGCAACCGGGACAGGGGAACCGATACGCAGTATTTT.

The CDR3 sequence is CASSPTGQKPYGYTF. The CDR3 nucleotides are TGTGCCAGCAGCCCCACCGGACAAAAGCCCTATGGCTACACCTTC. The chain employs TRBV6-5 and TRBJ1-2; a weak D match, TRBD1 (5 bases). V was clipped by 6 bases and J by 4 bases, with 18 bases between them. The CDR3 is made up of 15 amino acids. Germline V CDR1 and CDR2: MNHEY, SVGAGI.

The CDR3 DNA sequence: TGTGCCAGCAGCAGGTCAACTAATGAAAAACTGTTTTTT. As protein: CASSRSTNEKLFF. The chain links TRBV27 to TRBJ1-4; no clear D gene. The CDR3 extends over 13 amino acids. Germline CDR1 MNHEY, CDR2 SMNVEV (reference sequence). V lost 6 bases, J lost 0 bases, and 5 bases lay in between.

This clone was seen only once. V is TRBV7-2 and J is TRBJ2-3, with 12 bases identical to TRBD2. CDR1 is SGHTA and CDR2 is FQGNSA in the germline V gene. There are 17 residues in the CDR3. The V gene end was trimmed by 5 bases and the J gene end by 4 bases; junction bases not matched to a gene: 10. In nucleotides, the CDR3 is TGTGCCAGCAGCGGACGACTAGCGGGGGCGGTTTCAGATACGCAGTATTTT. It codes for CASSGRLAGAVSDTQYF.

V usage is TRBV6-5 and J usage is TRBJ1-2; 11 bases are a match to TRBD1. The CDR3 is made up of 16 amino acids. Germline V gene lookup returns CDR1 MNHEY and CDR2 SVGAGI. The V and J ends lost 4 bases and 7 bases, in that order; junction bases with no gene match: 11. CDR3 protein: CASSLLPGQGVVGYTF. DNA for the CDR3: TGTGCCAGCAGTTTATTACCGGGACAGGGGGTCGTTGGCTACACCTTC.

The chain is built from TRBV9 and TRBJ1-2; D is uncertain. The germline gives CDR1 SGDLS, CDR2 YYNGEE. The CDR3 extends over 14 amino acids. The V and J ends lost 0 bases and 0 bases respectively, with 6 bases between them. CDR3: CASSVGGPNYGYTF. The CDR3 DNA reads TGTGCCAGCAGCGTAGGCGGACCTAACTATGGCTACACCTTC. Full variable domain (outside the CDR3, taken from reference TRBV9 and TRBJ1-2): DSGVTQTPKHLITATGQRVTLRCSPRSGDLSVYWYQQSLDQGLQFLIQYYNGEERAKGNILERFSAQQFPDLHSELNLSSLELGDSALYFCASSVGGPNYGYTFGSGTRLTVV.

The CDR3 sequence: CASSPRTSGGQETSEQYF. The CDR3 bases are TGTGCCAGCAGTCCCCGGACTAGCGGGGGGCAGGAAACATCCGAGCAGTACTTC. The rearrangement links TRBV27 to TRBJ2-7, with TRBD2 matching over 14 bases. CDR1 is MNHEY and CDR2 is SMNVEV in the germline V gene (reference sequence). The length of the CDR3 is 18 residues. With 5 bases clipped from V and 6 bases from J, the junction kept 15 bases outside the gene matches.

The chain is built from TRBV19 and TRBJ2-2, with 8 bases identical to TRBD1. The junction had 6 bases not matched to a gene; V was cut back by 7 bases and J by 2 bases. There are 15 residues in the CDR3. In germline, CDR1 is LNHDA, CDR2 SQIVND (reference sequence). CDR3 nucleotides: TGTGCCAGTACCTCCGACAGGGGAAACACCGGGGAGCTGTTTTTT. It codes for CASTSDRGNTGELFF. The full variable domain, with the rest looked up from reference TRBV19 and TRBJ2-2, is DGGITQSPKYLFRKEGQNVTLSCEQNLNHDAMYWYRQDPGQGLRLIYYSQIVNDFQKGDIAEGYSVSREKKESFPLTVTSAQKNPTAFYLCASTSDRGNTGELFFGEGSRLTVL.

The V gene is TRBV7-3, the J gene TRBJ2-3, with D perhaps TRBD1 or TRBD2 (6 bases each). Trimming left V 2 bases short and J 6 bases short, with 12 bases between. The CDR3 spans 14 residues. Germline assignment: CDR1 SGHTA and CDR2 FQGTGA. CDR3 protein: CASSLVGGPDTQYF. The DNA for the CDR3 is TGTGCCAGCAGCTTAGTGGGGGGCCCCGATACGCAGTATTTT.

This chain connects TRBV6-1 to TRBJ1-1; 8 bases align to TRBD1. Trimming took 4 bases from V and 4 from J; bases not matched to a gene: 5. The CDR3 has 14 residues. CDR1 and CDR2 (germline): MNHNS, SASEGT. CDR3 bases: TGTGCCAGCAGTGGACAGGGGCAGGCCACTGAAGCTTTCTTT. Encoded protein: CASSGQGQATEAFF.

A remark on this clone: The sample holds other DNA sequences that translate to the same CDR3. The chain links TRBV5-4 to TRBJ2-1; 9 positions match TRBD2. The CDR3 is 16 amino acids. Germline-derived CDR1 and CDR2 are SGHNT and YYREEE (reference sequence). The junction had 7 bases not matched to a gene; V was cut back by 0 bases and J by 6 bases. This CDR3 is CASSLGGGGAVNEQFF. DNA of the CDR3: TGTGCCAGCAGCTTGGGTGGCGGGGGGGCCGTCAATGAGCAGTTCTTC.

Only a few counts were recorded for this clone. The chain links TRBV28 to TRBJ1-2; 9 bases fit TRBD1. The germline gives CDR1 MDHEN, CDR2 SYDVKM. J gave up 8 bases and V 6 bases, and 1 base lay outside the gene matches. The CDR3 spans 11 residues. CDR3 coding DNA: TGTGCCAGCAGGGACAGGGGCGGCTACACCTTC. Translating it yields CASRDRGGYTF.

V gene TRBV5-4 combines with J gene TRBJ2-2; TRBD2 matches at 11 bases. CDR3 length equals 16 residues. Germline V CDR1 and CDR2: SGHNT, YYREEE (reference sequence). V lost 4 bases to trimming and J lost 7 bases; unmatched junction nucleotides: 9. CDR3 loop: CASSPGGTSGSGELFF. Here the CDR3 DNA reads TGTGCCAGCAGCCCAGGCGGGACTAGCGGAAGCGGGGAGCTGTTTTTT.

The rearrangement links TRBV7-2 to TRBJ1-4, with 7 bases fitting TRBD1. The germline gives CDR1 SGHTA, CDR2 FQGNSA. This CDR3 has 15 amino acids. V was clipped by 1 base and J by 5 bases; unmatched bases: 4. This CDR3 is CASSLGDSLNEKLFF. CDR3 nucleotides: TGTGCCAGCAGCTTAGGGGACAGCCTAAATGAAAAACTGTTTTTT.

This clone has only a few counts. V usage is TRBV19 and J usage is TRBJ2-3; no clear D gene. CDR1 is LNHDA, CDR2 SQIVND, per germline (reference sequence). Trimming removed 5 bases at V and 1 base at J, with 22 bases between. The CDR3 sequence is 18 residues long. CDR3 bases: TGTGCCAGTAGTGCCGCCGCGGCTGTGTTTCTCGGCACAGATACGCAGTATTTT. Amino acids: CASSAAAAVFLGTDTQYF.

In DNA, the CDR3 is TGCGCCAGCAGCTTGGAAGGGGGCAATCAGCCCCAGCATTTT. This sequence encodes CASSLEGGNQPQHF. This chain connects TRBV5-1 to TRBJ1-5, with a tentative D call TRBD1 (5 bases). The germline V gene has CDR1 SGHRS and CDR2 YFSETQ. The V end was cut by 0 bases, the J end by 2 bases, with 6 bases between. CDR3 length: 14 amino acids.

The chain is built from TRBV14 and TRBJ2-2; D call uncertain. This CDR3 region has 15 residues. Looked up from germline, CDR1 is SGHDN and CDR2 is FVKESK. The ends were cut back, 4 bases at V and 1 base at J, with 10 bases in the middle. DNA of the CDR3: TGTGCCAGCAGCCGTCTAGGCGGGAACACCGGGGAGCTGTTTTTT. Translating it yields CASSRLGGNTGELFF. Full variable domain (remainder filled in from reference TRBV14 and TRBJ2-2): EAGVTQFPSHSVIEKGQTVTLRCDPISGHDNLYWYRRVMGKEIKFLLHFVKESKQDESGMPNNRFLAERTGGTYSTLKVQPAELEDSGVYFCASSRLGGNTGELFFGEGSRLTVL.

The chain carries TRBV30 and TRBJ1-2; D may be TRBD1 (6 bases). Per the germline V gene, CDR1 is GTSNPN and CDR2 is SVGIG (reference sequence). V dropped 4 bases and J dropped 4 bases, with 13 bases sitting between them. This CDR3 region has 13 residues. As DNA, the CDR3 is TGTGCCTGGATGGGGGGGCGCCTCTATGGCTACACCTTC. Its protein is CAWMGGRLYGYTF.

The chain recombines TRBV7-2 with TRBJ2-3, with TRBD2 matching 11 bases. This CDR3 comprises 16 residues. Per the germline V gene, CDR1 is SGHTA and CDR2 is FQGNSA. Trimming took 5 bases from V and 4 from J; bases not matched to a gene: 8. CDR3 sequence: CASSLPSGGWADTQYF. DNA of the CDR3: TGTGCCAGCAGCCTACCTAGCGGGGGGTGGGCAGATACGCAGTATTTT.